The 30 T cell receptor beta chains reported below all come from one sample, sequenced in a study of CXCR3-negative and CXCR3-positive naive CD8 T cells (dated by TCRdb to between 2018 and 2021). Results and caveats for the whole study, not just this receptor: Compared with CXCR3-negative naive cells, CXCR3-positive naive cells had TRB CDR3s with higher hydrophobicity (lower Kidera factor 4), lower energy, and higher strength and volume indices.

Instrument on record: NextSeq 550. The Human TCR Profiling Kit (MiLaboratory) was used to prepare UMI-labeled 5' RACE TRB cDNA libraries. TCRdb reprocessed the reads and provides one entry for every CDR3 protein sequence; no DNA is given. The table for this sample lists over 50,000 distinct CDR3 sequences. The ten largest clones capture 0.71% of the sample. Antigen specificity for these receptors is unknown. The sequenced material came from naive CXCR3+ CD8+ T cells from blood. What this sample's cell subset or site label stands for: CD45RO-CCR7+CD27+CD95- naive CD8+ T cells expressing CXCR3 (TNR3+). The receptors stem from a human donor in good health. Some clones in this sample may be carry-over from other donors' samples.

The chain joins TRBV9 to TRBJ1-1; TCRdb's D call of TRBD1 is untestable without DNA. CDR1 and CDR2 (germline): SGDLS, YYNGEE. The CDR3 consists of 15 residues. The CDR3 here is CASSLSDRGYTEAFF.

The rearrangement uses TRBV6-2 or TRBV6-3 and TRBJ1-5. The CDR3 totals 18 residues. The germline V gene encodes CDR1 MNHEY and CDR2 SVGEGT. The CDR3 loop is CASSLRGRTGPHNQPQHF.

The chain combines TRBV28 with TRBJ2-3. Germline V lookup: CDR1 MDHEN, CDR2 SYDVKM. The length of the CDR3 is 14 residues. CDR3 protein: CASTLLGKSDTQYF.

The chain combines TRBV7-9 with TRBJ2-7; the D call from TCRdb, TRBD1, cannot be confirmed without DNA. Germline lookup yields CDR1 SEHNR and CDR2 FQNEAQ (reference sequence). The CDR3 consists of 14 residues. The CDR3 loop is CASSSAGGTGEQYF.

The gene calls are TRBV19 and TRBJ1-1. Germline V lookup: CDR1 LNHDA, CDR2 SQIVND (reference sequence). This CDR3 has 12 residues. The CDR3 sequence is CASSIDTHEAFF.

The genes are TRBV4-3 and TRBJ2-1; TCRdb calls TRBD2, which cannot be checked without DNA. Germline values: CDR1 LGHNA, CDR2 YSLEER. This CDR3 is 16 amino acids long. The CDR3 is CASSQDLSGGADEQFF.

The chain employs TRBV3-1 and TRBJ2-3. Germline V gene sequence: CDR1 LGHDT, CDR2 YNNKEL (reference sequence). This CDR3 region has 15 residues. The CDR3 sequence: CASSQDGLGLGTQYF.

The V call is TRBV6-5, the J call TRBJ2-7; without DNA, the TCRdb call of TRBD1 cannot be checked. The CDR3 has 19 residues. Germline lookup yields CDR1 MNHEY and CDR2 SVGAGI. This CDR3 is CASSPPGLGTHEPSYEQYF.

The chain is built from TRBV7-2 and TRBJ2-6; without DNA, the TCRdb call of TRBD1 cannot be checked. Germline values: CDR1 SGHTA, CDR2 FQGNSA. CDR3 length: 18 amino acids. This CDR3 is CASSLVPGGNSGANVLTF.

The chain recombines TRBV4-1 with TRBJ2-2; TCRdb selects TRBD1, and the lack of DNA leaves this call unchecked. Germline V gene lookup returns CDR1 MGHRA and CDR2 YSYEKL. The CDR3 consists of 15 residues. The CDR3: CASSRRDTNTGELFF.

V is TRBV12-5 and J is TRBJ1-5. The CDR3 is 14 amino acids. Germline lookup yields CDR1 LGHNT and CDR2 FRNRAP. The CDR3 is CASGLVQGGQPQHF.

V gene TRBV6-2 or TRBV6-3 combines with J gene TRBJ2-7; the TCRdb call, TRBD1, lacks DNA for checking. Germline CDR1 reads MNHEY; CDR2 reads SVGEGT. This CDR3 is 15 amino acids long. The chain's CDR3 is CASSYSDGQGTEQYF.

The chain combines TRBV5-1 with TRBJ1-1; the TCRdb D gene call, TRBD1, has no DNA to confirm it. Germline CDR1 reads SGHRS; CDR2 reads YFSETQ. This CDR3 spans 18 amino acids. The CDR3: CASSVLGTGVTVNTEAFF. Together with reference TRBV5-1 and TRBJ1-1, the CDR3 gives the full variable domain: KAGVTQTPRYLIKTRGQQVTLSCSPISGHRSVSWYQQTPGQGLQFLFEYFSETQRNKGNFPGRFSGRQFSNSRSEMNVSTLELGDSALYLCASSVLGTGVTVNTEAFFGQGTRLTVV.

The chain employs TRBV12-3 or TRBV12-4 and TRBJ2-1; TCRdb names TRBD2, which stays unverified in the absence of DNA. CDR3 length: 18 amino acids. The CDR3 region is CASSLTGLAESSYNEQFF.

This chain links TRBV4-1 with TRBJ2-1. The CDR3 runs 15 residues. Germline V gives CDR1 MGHRA, CDR2 YSYEKL. CDR3 region: CASSYRGSPNNEQFF.

The J gene is TRBJ2-1, the V gene TRBV12-3 or TRBV12-4; TCRdb indicates TRBD1, and absent DNA this call remains unverified. The CDR3 covers 15 residues. The CDR3 loop reads CASTSWDNSYNEQFF.

The chain uses TRBV20-1 and TRBJ2-7; TCRdb reports TRBD1, a call that lacks DNA to check it against. The germline CDR1 and CDR2 sequences are DFQATT and SNEGSKA (reference sequence). This CDR3 spans 15 amino acids. CDR3 residues: CSARDVWDIGYEQYF.

The gene calls are TRBV27 and TRBJ2-3; TCRdb's D gene call, TRBD2, goes unchecked for lack of DNA. The CDR3 is 16 amino acids. CDR1 and CDR2 from the germline V gene are MNHEY and SMNVEV (reference sequence). CDR3: CASSLGDFRSTDTQYF.

The rearrangement links TRBV29-1 to TRBJ2-1; with no DNA, the TCRdb D assignment of TRBD2 cannot be verified. The CDR3 runs 16 residues. Germline V gene sequence: CDR1 SQVTM, CDR2 ANQGSEA. The CDR3 reads CSVERATSGDYNEQFF.

This chain uses TRBV27 with TRBJ2-6. Germline V gene lookup returns CDR1 MNHEY and CDR2 SMNVEV (reference sequence). The CDR3 extends over 17 amino acids. The CDR3 protein is CASSSFAGVSGANVLTF. Full variable domain (missing parts from reference TRBV27 and TRBJ2-6): EAQVTQNPRYLITVTGKKLTVTCSQNMNHEYMSWYRQDPGLGLRQIYYSMNVEVTDKGDVPEGYKVSRKEKRNFPLILESPSPNQTSLYFCASSSFAGVSGANVLTFGAGSRLTVL.

This CDR3 reads CASRAGVDGVSYEQYF. This chain connects TRBV4-3 to TRBJ2-7; checking the TCRdb D call of TRBD1 is not possible without DNA. The CDR3 totals 16 residues. Per the germline V gene, CDR1 is LGHNA and CDR2 is YSLEER.

The CDR3 sequence is CASSSLDEQFF. V gene TRBV7-9 combines with J gene TRBJ2-1. The CDR3 is 11 amino acids. Germline CDR1 and CDR2: SEHNR and FQNEAQ (reference sequence).

This chain uses TRBV27 with TRBJ2-7. The CDR3 sequence is 12 residues long. Germline values: CDR1 MNHEY, CDR2 SMNVEV (reference sequence). CDR3 in amino acids: CASSLSGKEQYF.

The V call is TRBV6-2 or TRBV6-3, the J call TRBJ1-4. CDR3 length equals 12 residues. The germline CDR1 and CDR2 sequences are MNHEY and SVGEGT. The CDR3 protein is CASSYGISELFF.

The chain is built from TRBV4-1 and TRBJ2-3; TCRdb's D call of TRBD1 is untestable without DNA. This CDR3 has 16 residues. CDR1 and CDR2 (germline): MGHRA, YSYEKL. CDR3 sequence: CASSQLNVPPTDTQYF.

The CDR3 sequence: CASSEFATGARF. The chain couples TRBV6-1 to TRBJ1-4. Germline lookup yields CDR1 MNHNS and CDR2 SASEGT. The CDR3 covers 12 residues.

This rearrangement joins TRBV7-2 to TRBJ2-3; TCRdb designates TRBD2, a call that cannot be tested without DNA. The germline gives CDR1 SGHTA, CDR2 FQGNSA. This CDR3 contains 12 residues. The CDR3 loop reads CASGDFTDTQYF.

The chain employs TRBV4-2 and TRBJ2-3; TCRdb designates TRBD2, a call that cannot be tested without DNA. The V gene's germline CDR1 is LGHNA and CDR2 YNFKEQ. This CDR3 region has 13 residues. CDR3 residues: CASSQQEEDTQYF.

V gene TRBV28 combines with J gene TRBJ2-7; as DNA is missing, the TRBD1 call by TCRdb cannot be tested. Germline V gene lookup returns CDR1 MDHEN and CDR2 SYDVKM. The CDR3 spans 15 residues. The CDR3 spells CASSLGQGSTYEQYF.

V gene TRBV6-6 combines with J gene TRBJ2-4; with no DNA, the TCRdb D assignment of TRBD1 cannot be verified. Germline CDR1 reads MNHNY; CDR2 reads SVGAGI (reference sequence). The CDR3 contains 18 residues. CDR3 sequence reads: CASSYSLRPQGDGNIQYF.